This T cell receptor beta chain comes out of a study of breast tumors, draining lymph nodes, adjacent tissues. Overall study results and limits: Tumor repertoires ranked between lymph nodes and nontumor tissue in diversity, with V and J gene preferences. Luminal-like breast cancer showed significantly greater tumor-nontumor repertoire similarity than basal-like breast cancer did.

About this clonotype: Its antigen is unknown.

This CDR3 region has 15 residues. CDR1 is SGHDT, CDR2 YYEEEE, per germline. Losses at the gene ends were 3 bases for V and 4 bases for J; bases not matched to a gene: 9. Axillary draining lymph nodes of breast cancer patients supplied the node samples. One entry per CDR3 protein results from TCRdb running MiXCR on the multiplex PCR reads. The sample has about 230,000 distinct CDR3 sequences, about 30% seen once; the top ten hold 1.3% to 1.5%. The sample taken for sequencing was axillary lymph node tissue. V usage is TRBV5-6 and J usage is TRBJ1-1; 7 nucleotides line up with TRBD1. The receptor's source is a female donor with breast cancer. Some clones in this sample may be carry-over from other donors' samples. CDR3 coding DNA: TGTGCCAGCAGCTCACTGACAGGGTTTTTCACTGAAGCTTTCTTT. It encodes CASSSLTGFFTEAFF. Full variable domain (missing parts from reference TRBV5-6 and TRBJ1-1): DAGVTQSPTHLIKTRGQQVTLRCSPKSGHDTVSWYQQALGQGPQFIFQYYEEEERQRGNFPDRFSGHQFPNYSSELNVNALLLGDSALYLCASSSLTGFFTEAFFGQGTRLTVV.